This T cell receptor beta chain was obtained from a study of PD-1 and CTLA-4 blockade in melanoma. Libraries were prepared by immunoSEQ multiplex PCR; TCRdb keeps only in-frame clonotypes and omits some of them. The table has about 32,000 clones, 88% seen once. Trimming removed 5 bases from V and 8 bases from J, with 13 bases in between. The V gene's germline CDR1 is LNHDA and CDR2 SQIVND (reference sequence). The CDR3 length is 14 residues. The clonotype was recovered from a human donor with melanoma. The starting material was CD8+ T cells from peripheral blood, obtained from a patient given anti-PD-1 treatment. The rearrangement links TRBV19 to TRBJ1-6; D call uncertain. This CDR3 is CASSPSVAYSPLHF. CDR3 sequence (DNA): TGTGCCAGTAGTCCCTCGGTGGCGTATTCACCCCTCCACTTT.